Sequencing of this TCR beta chain was carried out in a study of T cell repertoires in cytomegalovirus infection. The wider study: Indicated by public TCR beta signatures were CMV infection and matching HLA type.

TCRdb re-called the reads with MiXCR, one entry per CDR3 protein. In the table there are about 69,000 distinct CDR3 sequences, about 27% of which are singletons. The V and J ends lost 7 bases and 0 bases, in that order; junction bases with no gene match: 9. The CDR3 is 16 residues long. Germline V gene data show CDR1 as SGHVS and CDR2 as FQNEAQ. This clonotype was detected many times. Its antigen remains unknown. The TCR comes from a human donor in good health (CMV status not recorded). Some clones in this sample may be carry-over from other donors' samples. The chain has TRBV7-8 and TRBJ2-1; 7 positions match TRBD2. The sequencing here drew on CD8+ T cells from cultured PBMCs, taken from culture after CMV antigen stimulation. The CDR3 DNA follows: TGTGCCAGCACCCCAGGTTCGGGGGGCTCCTACAATGAGCAGTTCTTC. This gives the protein CASTPGSGGSYNEQFF.